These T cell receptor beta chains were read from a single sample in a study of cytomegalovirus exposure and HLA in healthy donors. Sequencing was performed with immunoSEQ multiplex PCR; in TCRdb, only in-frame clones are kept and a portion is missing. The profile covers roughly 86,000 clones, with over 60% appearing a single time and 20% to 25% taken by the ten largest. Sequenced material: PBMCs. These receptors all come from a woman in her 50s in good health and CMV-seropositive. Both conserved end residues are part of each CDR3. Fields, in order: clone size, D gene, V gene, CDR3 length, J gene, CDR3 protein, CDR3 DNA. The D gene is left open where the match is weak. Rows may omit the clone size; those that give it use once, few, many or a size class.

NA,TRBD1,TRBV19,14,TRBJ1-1,CASRDRASGAEAFF,TGTGCCAGTAGGGACAGGGCTAGTGGGGCTGAAGCTTTCTTT
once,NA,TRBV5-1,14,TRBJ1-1,CASSPGGDNTEAFF,TGCGCCAGCAGCCCGGGGGGTGACAACACTGAAGCTTTCTTT
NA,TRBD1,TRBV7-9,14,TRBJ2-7,CASSAPGGGYEQYF,TGTGCCAGCAGCGCTCCAGGGGGCGGCTACGAGCAGTACTTC
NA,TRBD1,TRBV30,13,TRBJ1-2,CAFPTGKEWGYTF,TGTGCCTTCCCGACAGGGAAGGAATGGGGCTACACCTTC
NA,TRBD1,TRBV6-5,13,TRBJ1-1,CASSQGQVSEAFF,TGTGCCAGCAGTCAAGGACAGGTTTCTGAAGCTTTCTTT
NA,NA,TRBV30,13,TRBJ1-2,CAWSDRQLGGYTF,TGTGCCTGGAGTGACAGGCAACTGGGGGGCTACACCTTC
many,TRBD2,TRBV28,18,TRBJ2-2,CASSLDTGGGVYFGELFF,TGTGCCAGCAGTTTAGACACCGGCGGGGGGGTATATTTCGGGGAGCTGTTTTTT
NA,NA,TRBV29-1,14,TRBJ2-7,CSVEDRAGAHEQYF,TGCAGCGTTGAAGATCGCGCAGGGGCTCACGAGCAGTACTTC
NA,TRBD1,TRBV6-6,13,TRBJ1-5,CASSDRGNQPQHF,TGTGCCAGCAGTGACAGGGGCAATCAGCCCCAGCATTTT
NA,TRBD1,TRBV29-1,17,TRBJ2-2,CSAAGTGGSVDTGELFF,TGCAGCGCGGCCGGGACAGGGGGCTCTGTGGACACCGGGGAGCTGTTTTTT
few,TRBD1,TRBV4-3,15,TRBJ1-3,CASSPRYRGGNTIYF,TGCGCCAGCAGCCCCCGGTACAGGGGGGGAAACACCATATATTTT
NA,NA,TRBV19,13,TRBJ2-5,CASSRTGTGTQYF,TGTGCCAGCTCCCGTACAGGCACCGGGACCCAGTACTTC
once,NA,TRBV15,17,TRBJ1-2,CATSRRETFLTNYGYTF,TGTGCCACCAGCCGACGGGAAACTTTCTTGACTAACTATGGCTACACCTTC
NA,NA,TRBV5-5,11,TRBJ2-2,CASRQAGELFF,TGTGCCAGCAGGCAGGCCGGGGAGCTGTTTTTT
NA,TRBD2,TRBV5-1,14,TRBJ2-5,CASSSSSGGETQYF,TGCGCCAGCAGCTCCTCTAGCGGGGGGGAGACCCAGTACTTC
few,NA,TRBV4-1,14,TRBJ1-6,CASSQVGDNSPLHF,TGCGCCAGCAGCCAAGTAGGGGATAATTCACCCCTCCACTTT
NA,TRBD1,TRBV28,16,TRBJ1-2,CASSRATGGVNYGYTF,TGTGCCAGCAGCCGCGCTACAGGGGGCGTCAACTATGGCTACACCTTC
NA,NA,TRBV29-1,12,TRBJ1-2,CSVETGWDGYTF,TGCAGCGTTGAAACAGGGTGGGATGGCTACACCTTC
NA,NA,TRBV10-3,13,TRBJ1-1,CAIRTGMNTEAFF,TGTGCCATCAGGACAGGCATGAACACTGAAGCTTTCTTT
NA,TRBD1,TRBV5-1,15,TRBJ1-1,CASSLSTGMGTEAFF,TGCGCCAGCAGCTTGTCGACAGGGATGGGGACTGAAGCTTTCTTT
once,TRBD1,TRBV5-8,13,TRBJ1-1,CASSWDRGTEAFF,TGTGCCAGCAGCTGGGACAGGGGCACTGAAGCTTTCTTT
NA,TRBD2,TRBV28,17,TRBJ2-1,CASSLDQGLAGYNEQFF,TGTGCCAGCAGTTTAGATCAAGGACTAGCGGGGTACAATGAGCAGTTCTTC
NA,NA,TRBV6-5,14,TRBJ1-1,CASSYRSTGTEAFF,TGTGCCAGCAGTTACAGATCGACGGGGACTGAAGCTTTCTTT
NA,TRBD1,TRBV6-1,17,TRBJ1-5,CASSEMTGNMVNQPQHF,TGTGCCAGCAGTGAGATGACAGGGAATATGGTCAATCAGCCCCAGCATTTT
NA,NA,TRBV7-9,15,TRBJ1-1,CASSPILRSDTEAFF,TGTGCCAGCAGCCCCATCTTACGGTCGGACACTGAAGCTTTCTTT
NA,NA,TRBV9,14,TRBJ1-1,CASSPHRGGTEAFF,TGTGCCAGCAGCCCCCACCGGGGGGGTACTGAAGCTTTCTTT
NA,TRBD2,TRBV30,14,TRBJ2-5,CAWSAGTSGETQYF,TGTGCCTGGAGTGCCGGGACTAGCGGAGAGACCCAGTACTTC
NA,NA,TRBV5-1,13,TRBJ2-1,CASSLGVYNEQFF,TGCGCCAGCAGCTTGGGAGTTTACAATGAGCAGTTCTTC
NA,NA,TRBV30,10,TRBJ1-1,CALTRAEAFF,TGTGCCTTGACACGTGCTGAAGCTTTCTTT
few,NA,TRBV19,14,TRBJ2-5,CASSYGLNQETQYF,TGTGCCAGTAGTTACGGACTGAATCAAGAGACCCAGTACTTC
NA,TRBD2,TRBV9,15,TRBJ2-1,CASSVTSGGVSEQFF,TGTGCCAGCAGCGTAACTAGCGGGGGGGTTAGTGAGCAGTTCTTC
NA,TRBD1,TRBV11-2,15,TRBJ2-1,CASSPRQGSYNEQFF,TGTGCCAGCAGCCCTCGACAGGGGAGCTACAATGAGCAGTTCTTC
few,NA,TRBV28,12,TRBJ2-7,CASRSDNYEQYF,TGTGCCAGCAGATCGGACAACTACGAGCAGTACTTC
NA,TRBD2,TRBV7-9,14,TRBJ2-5,CASSPTSGEETQYF,TGTGCCAGCAGCCCGACTAGCGGGGAGGAGACCCAGTACTTC
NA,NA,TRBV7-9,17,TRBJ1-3,CASSLVLSTLSGNTIYF,TGTGCCAGCAGCTTAGTCCTGTCGACACTCTCTGGAAACACCATATATTTT
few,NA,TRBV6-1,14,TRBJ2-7,CASSEVYLSYEQYF,TGTGCCAGCAGTGAGGTCTACCTGAGCTACGAGCAGTACTTC
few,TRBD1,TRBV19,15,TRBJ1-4,CASSITGTGDEKLFF,TGTGCCAGTAGTATTACCGGGACAGGGGATGAAAAACTGTTTTTT
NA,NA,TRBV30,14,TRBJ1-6,CAWSVGRVDSPLHF,TGTGCCTGGAGTGTAGGCAGGGTGGATTCACCCCTCCACTTT
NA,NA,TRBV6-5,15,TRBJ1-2,CASSYSSRGHYGYTF,TGTGCCAGCAGTTACTCGTCGCGGGGGCACTATGGCTACACCTTC